This T cell receptor (beta chain) was sequenced in a study of blood T cell repertoires in COVID-19. Turning to the study itself: Donors in the United States, Italy and Spain gave samples during acute or convalescent COVID-19. Sources were T cells, B-cell-depleted T cells, or PBMCs; the material itself was cDNA or gDNA.

Notes on this clone: A far more abundant clone sits one base away, making this likely a read error.

Original processing methods: Reference gene primer amplification in the assay estimated nucleated cell counts. Sequencing was performed with immunoSEQ multiplex PCR; in TCRdb, only in-frame clones are kept and a portion is missing. The DNA was the basis for D and trimming; V, J and clone size are from that table. The sample lists about 190,000 clones; roughly 87% were seen once. This CDR3 is 13 amino acids long. In germline, CDR1 is SNHLY, CDR2 FYNNEI. Germline trimming cut 5 bases from V and 4 bases from J; bases unmatched to any gene: 1. Material for sequencing was peripheral blood. J is TRBJ2-2 and V is TRBV2; the match to TRBD1 covers 7 bases. This TCR came from a woman in her thirties or forties with acute or convalescent COVID-19. CDR3 nucleotide sequence: TGTGCCAGCAGTAACAGGGGCACCGGGGAGCTGTTTTTT. It is translated as CASSNRGTGELFF.